The next 9 T cell receptor beta chains were all read from a single sample in a study of cytomegalovirus exposure and HLA in healthy donors (dated by TCRdb to 2015 to 2018). Libraries were prepared through the immunoSEQ multiplex PCR assay. For the multiplex PCR, a mixture combining 60 forward primers for TCR Vbeta segments and 13 reverse primers for TCR Jbeta segments was used. Here the immuneACCESS table is served through TCRdb, limited to in-frame sequences with V and J called. Missing clones are a known gap in these copies; in checked studies unresolved V genes cover under half, and the rest lacks a known reason. This sample comprises roughly 100,000 clones, 9.4% of them detected only once. The ten largest account for 4.5% to 6% of the sample. Specimen: PBMCs. Source of these receptors: a man aged 45-65 years in good health and CMV-seropositive.

This clone turned up a few times. The chain recombines TRBV30 with TRBJ1-2, with D uncertain. This CDR3 has 13 amino acids. The V gene lost 8 bases and the J gene lost 2 bases, with 15 bases spanning the gap. In germline, CDR1 is GTSNPN, CDR2 SVGIG (reference sequence). This chain's CDR3 is CAIEPRTNYGYTF. The DNA of the CDR3 is TGTGCCATAGAACCACGTACCAACTATGGCTACACCTTC.

The chain recombines TRBV2 with TRBJ2-1, with TRBD2 matching over 8 bases. With 3 bases clipped from V and 1 base from J, the junction kept 14 bases outside the gene matches. Germline V CDR1 and CDR2: SNHLY, FYNNEI. This CDR3 spans 19 amino acids. CDR3 amino acids: CASSERVLAVRGSYNEQFF. CDR3 coding DNA: TGTGCCAGCAGTGAGCGGGTACTAGCGGTCCGCGGGTCCTACAATGAGCAGTTCTTC.

This clone has only a few counts. The chain links TRBV18 to TRBJ2-5; unclear D gene. V was pared by 6 bases and J by 2 bases, with 4 bases between. The CDR3 runs to 11 residues. CDR1 and CDR2 (germline): KGHSH, LQKENI. CDR3 sequence (DNA): TGTGCCAGCTCCGAGCAAGAGACCCAGTACTTC. It specifies CASSEQETQYF.

This clone came up a few times. The chain recombines TRBV7-3 with TRBJ2-3, with D tentatively TRBD1 (7 bases). The CDR3 is 15 amino acids. Germline V lookup: CDR1 SGHTA, CDR2 FQGTGA. V lost 6 bases and J 5 bases, leaving 18 bases between the germline ends. CDR3 region: CASSPTRGLIDTQYF. The CDR3 bases are TGTGCCAGCAGTCCGACTAGGGGGCTGATAGATACGCAGTATTTT. Filled out from reference TRBV7-3 and TRBJ2-3, the complete variable domain reads GAGVSQTPSNKVTEKGKYVELRCDPISGHTALYWYRQSLGQGPEFLIYFQGTGAADDSGLPNDRFFAVRPEGSVSTLKIQRTERGDSAVYLCASSPTRGLIDTQYFGPGTRLTVL.

The CDR3 DNA reads TGCAGTGCTGCGACCGGGGGTGAGCAGTTCTTC. Encoded protein: CSAATGGEQFF. The genes are TRBV20-1 and TRBJ2-1; tentative D call: TRBD2 (6 bases). V lost 5 bases to trimming and J lost 9 bases, with 11 bases between them. Germline-derived CDR1 and CDR2 are DFQATT and SNEGSKA (reference sequence). This CDR3 contains 11 residues.

This clone occurred a few times. This chain uses TRBV11-2 with TRBJ2-5; possibly TRBD2 for D (6 bases). The CDR3 covers 11 residues. V lost 4 bases to trimming and J lost 7 bases, with 7 bases between them. Germline loops: CDR1 SGHAT, CDR2 FQNNGV. Here the CDR3 reads CASSSGGTQYF. The CDR3, as DNA: TGTGCCAGCAGCTCCGGGGGGACCCAGTACTTC.

This chain connects TRBV5-1 to TRBJ2-5, with D uncertain. TRBJ2-7 explains the end of the DNA better; the J call may be wrong. The germline CDR1 and CDR2 sequences are SGHRS and YFSETQ. The CDR3 extends over 16 amino acids. The CDR3 sequence: CASSMAEASSSYEQYF. The CDR3 DNA follows: TGCGCCAGCAGCATGGCCGAGGCCTCCAGCTCCTACGAGCAGTACTTC.

Regarding this clone: Other DNA sequences of this sample code for an identical CDR3. V gene TRBV20-1 combines with J gene TRBJ2-7; 7 positions agree with TRBD1. The CDR3 length is 10 residues. Germline assignment: CDR1 DFQATT and CDR2 SNEGSKA (reference sequence). Germline trimming cut 5 bases from V and 6 bases from J; bases unmatched to any gene: 1. The CDR3 sequence is CSASGGEQYF. The CDR3 nucleotides are TGCAGTGCTTCAGGGGGCGAGCAGTACTTC.

This clone was detected only a few times. The V and J genes are TRBV6-5 and TRBJ2-4; D perhaps matches TRBD2 (5 bases). This CDR3 comprises 14 residues. V dropped 4 bases and J dropped 6 bases, with 13 bases sitting between them. Germline assignment: CDR1 MNHEY and CDR2 SVGAGI. CDR3 loop: CASSSRDGGNIQYF. CDR3 nucleotides: TGTGCCAGCAGTTCCCGGGATGGCGGAAACATTCAGTACTTC.